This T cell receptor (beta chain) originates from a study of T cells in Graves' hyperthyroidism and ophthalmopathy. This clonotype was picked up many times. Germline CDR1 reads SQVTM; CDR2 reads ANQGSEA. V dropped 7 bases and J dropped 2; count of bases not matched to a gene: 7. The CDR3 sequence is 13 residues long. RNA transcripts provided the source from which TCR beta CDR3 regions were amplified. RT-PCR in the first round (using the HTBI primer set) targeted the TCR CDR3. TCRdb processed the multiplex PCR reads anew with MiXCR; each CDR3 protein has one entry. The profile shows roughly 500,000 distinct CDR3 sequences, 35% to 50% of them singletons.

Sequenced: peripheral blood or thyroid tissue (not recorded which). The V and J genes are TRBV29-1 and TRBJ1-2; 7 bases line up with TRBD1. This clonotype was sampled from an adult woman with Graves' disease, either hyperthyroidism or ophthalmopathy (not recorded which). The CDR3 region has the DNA TGCAGCGCGACGCCGGGACAGAACTATGGCTACACCTTC. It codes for CSATPGQNYGYTF.